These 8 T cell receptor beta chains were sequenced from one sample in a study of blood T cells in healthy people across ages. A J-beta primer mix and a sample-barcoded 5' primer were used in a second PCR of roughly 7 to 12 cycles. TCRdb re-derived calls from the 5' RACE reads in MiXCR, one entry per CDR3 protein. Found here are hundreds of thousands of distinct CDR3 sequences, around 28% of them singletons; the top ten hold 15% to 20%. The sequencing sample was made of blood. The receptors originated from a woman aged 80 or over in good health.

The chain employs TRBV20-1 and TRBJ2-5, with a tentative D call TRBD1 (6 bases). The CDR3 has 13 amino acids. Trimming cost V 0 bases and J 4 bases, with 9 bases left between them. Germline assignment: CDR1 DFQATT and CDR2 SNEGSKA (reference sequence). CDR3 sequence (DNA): TGCAGTGCTAGAGATACACAGGGAGAGACCCAGTACTTC. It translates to CSARDTQGETQYF.

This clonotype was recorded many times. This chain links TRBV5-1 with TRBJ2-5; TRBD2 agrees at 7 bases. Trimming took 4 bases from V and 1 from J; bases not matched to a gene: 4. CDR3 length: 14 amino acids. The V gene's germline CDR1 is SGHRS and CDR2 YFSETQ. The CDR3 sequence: CASSKTSSQETQYF. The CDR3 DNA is TGCGCCAGCAGCAAGACTAGCTCCCAAGAGACCCAGTACTTC.

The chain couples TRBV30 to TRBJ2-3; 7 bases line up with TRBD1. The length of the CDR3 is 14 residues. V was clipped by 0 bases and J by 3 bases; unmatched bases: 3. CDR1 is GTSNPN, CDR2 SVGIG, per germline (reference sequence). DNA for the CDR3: TGTGCCTGGAGTGTAGGGGGCCTAACAGATACGCAGTATTTT. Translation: CAWSVGGLTDTQYF.

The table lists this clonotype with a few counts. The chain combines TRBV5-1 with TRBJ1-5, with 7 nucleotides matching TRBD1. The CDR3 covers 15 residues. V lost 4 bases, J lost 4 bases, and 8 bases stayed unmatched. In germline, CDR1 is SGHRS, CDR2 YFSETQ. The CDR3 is CASSPSTGRNQPQHF. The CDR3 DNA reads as TGCGCCAGCAGCCCGTCGACAGGGCGTAATCAGCCCCAGCATTTT.

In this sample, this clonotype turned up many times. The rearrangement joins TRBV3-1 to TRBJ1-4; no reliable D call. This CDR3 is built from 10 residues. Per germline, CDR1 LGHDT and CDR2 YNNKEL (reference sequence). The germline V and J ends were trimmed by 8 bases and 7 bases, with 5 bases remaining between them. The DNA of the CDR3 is TGTGCCAGCGGTCTTGAAAAACTGTTTTTT. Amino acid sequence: CASGLEKLFF.

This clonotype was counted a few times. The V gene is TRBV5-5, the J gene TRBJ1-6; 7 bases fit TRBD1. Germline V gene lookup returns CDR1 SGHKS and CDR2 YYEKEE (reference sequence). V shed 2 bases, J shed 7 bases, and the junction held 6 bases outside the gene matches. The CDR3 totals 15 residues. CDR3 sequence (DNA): TGTGCCAGCAGCTTTTCCGGGACAGTCAATTCACCCCTCCACTTT. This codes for CASSFSGTVNSPLHF.

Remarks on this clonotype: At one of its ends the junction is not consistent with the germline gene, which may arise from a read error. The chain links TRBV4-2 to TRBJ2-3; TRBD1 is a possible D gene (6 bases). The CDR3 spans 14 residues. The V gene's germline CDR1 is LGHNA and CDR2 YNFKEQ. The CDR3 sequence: CASSQGTLEDTQYF. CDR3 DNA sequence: TGTGCCAGCAGTCAAGGGACATTGGAAGATACGCAGTATTTT.

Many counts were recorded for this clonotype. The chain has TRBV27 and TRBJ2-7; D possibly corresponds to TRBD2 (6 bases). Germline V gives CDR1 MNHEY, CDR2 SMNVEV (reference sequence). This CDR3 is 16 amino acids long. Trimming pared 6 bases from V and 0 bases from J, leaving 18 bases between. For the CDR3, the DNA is TGTGCCAGCAGCACCGATGGGGACGGGAGCTCCTACGAGCAGTACTTC. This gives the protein CASSTDGDGSSYEQYF.